This TCR beta chain was profiled in a study of OX40 agonist ivuxolimab in advanced cancers. Whole-study context: Patient treatment consisted of intravenous ivuxolimab administration every 2 weeks at 0.01 to 10 mg/kg.

Method: immunoSEQ multiplex PCR; TCRdb's copy keeps in-frame clones and lacks some. The sample includes tens of thousands of clones, about 87% of them seen just once. Comments on this clone: Its antigen is as yet unknown.

Per germline, CDR1 SGHNT and CDR2 YYREEE (reference sequence). V dropped 4 bases and J dropped 14; count of bases not matched to a gene: 9. CDR3 size: 12 residues. Whole-study results and caveats: CD8+ T cells (on average) carried more expanded clones than CD4+ T cells. At 0.1 to 3.0 mg/kg, CD4+ and CD8+ blood T cells expanded clonally by week 6. Clonal expansion among partial responders at 0.1-3.0 mg/kg ranked near the lowest.

This chain joins TRBV5-4 and TRBJ2-1, with 7 nucleotides matching TRBD1. The sample here was CD4+ or CD8+ T cells sorted from blood, taken in a trial of the OX40 agonist ivuxolimab. The source is an adult with an advanced solid tumor such as melanoma, head and neck, liver or kidney cancer. The CDR3 DNA follows: TGTGCCAGCAGCATACAGGGGACCGTGGAGTTCTTC. Its protein is CASSIQGTVEFF.